This T cell receptor beta chain emerged from a study of shared clonotypes between healthy human individuals (dated by TCRdb to the early 2020s). Broadly, across the study: Three men and a couple of women, aged 18 to 49 years, made up the cohort. For each donor, CD4 naive and CD4 memory were each run on three plates, CD8 naive on two plates, and CD8 memory on one plate. To estimate repertoire size and how much clonotype sharing occurs between individuals, the study deeply sequenced the blood TCR repertoires of roughly 5 healthy adults. Per donor, leukapheresis produced somewhere between about 0.94 and 9 billion PBMCs. Libraries were prepared and TCR repertoires were sequenced by different laboratories using diverse techniques, in order to increase sequencing depth and limit assay-specific biases.

The donors were healthy, HIV-negative adults with no recently reported acute infections or vaccinations. Every donor was a Caucasian adult living in Nashville, Tennessee, USA. Magnetic negative selection was used to enrich CD4+ T cells, after which naive cells were positively selected on CD45RA and the negative fraction became the memory subset. After blood collection by leukapheresis, PBMCs were isolated using Ficoll-Histopaque density gradient centrifugation and then cryopreserved in the vapor phase of liquid nitrogen. Analytical flow cytometry was used to check the purity and quantity of each magnetically sorted T cell population. From each sorted fraction, genomic DNA was isolated and quantified by UV absorbance on a Nanodrop 2000c. What the research found in general, with its limitations: Approximately 4.8% of naive CD4, 3% to 4% of naive CD8, about 2.4% of memory CD4, and about 0.4% of memory CD8 clonotypes were shared across several donors. Based on pairwise subsampling, the degree of clonotype sharing among donors was expected to be affected by sequencing depth. Because the study included only a small number of donors, the genetic and exposure-history diversity represented was limited. Larger estimated clonotype richness was generally found for naive subsets than for memory subsets. Even with the large sequencing depth, rarefaction of the sorted-subset datasets indicated that sequencing was incomplete. Only blood was sampled, and tissue TCR repertoires likely differ from those in blood. Compared with non-shared clonotypes, clonotypes shared by all four sorted-subset donors had higher generation probabilities.

TCR CDR3 regions were amplified from genomic DNA by multiplex PCR using the deep immunoSEQ assay. Extracted genomic DNA from each cell subset was spread evenly across all wells of several immunoSEQ 96-well plates, with each plate serving as a replicate. Each replicate PCR for sorted subsets received around 210 ng genomic DNA, equal to roughly 29,000 T cell genomes. Purified libraries were quantified with a Qubit 3.0 fluorometer, sized on a Bioanalyzer 2100, and re-quantified with the KAPA Library Quantification kit. Every immunoSEQ 96-well plate was sequenced on a dedicated single-read 150-cycle Illumina NextSeq 550 flow cell. The paper's data handling went like this. Because only junctional sequences without quality scores were contained in the immunoSEQ output, filtering matching that applied to full-length reads could not be performed. To assign V/J genes and CDR3, sequences were annotated against IMGT germline references using PyIR, a Python wrapper for IgBLAST v1.9. Reads were filtered out if the reads had weak V/J assignments (E-value above 1e-6), no CDR3, stop codons, out-of-frame junctions, or ambiguous translated residues. V3J clonotypes were defined as sequences sharing an identical inferred V gene, J gene, and CDR3 amino acid sequence. Percentage overlap between repertoires was calculated by dividing the number of shared unique clonotypes by the size of the smaller repertoire. Richness of each repertoire was evaluated using RTK rarefaction, the Chao1 estimator, and Recon v2.1 estimates of unobserved clonotypes. For all TCRbeta clonotypes obtained by the gDNA method from a handful of donors, generation probabilities were computed with OLGA. Held by TCRdb, this immuneACCESS table contains in-frame sequences only and omits some clones. Under half of the omission traces to an unresolved V gene where checked; the cause of the rest is unknown. V and J calls and clone size are copied from that table; D and trimming were computed from the DNA. This sample is represented by more than 2 million clones; 85% to 95% of them were singletons. The top ten clones comprise about 0.13% of the sample.

For CDR1 and CDR2, the germline V gene (reference sequence) lists WNHNN and SYGVQD. The CDR3 goes from the cysteine to the phenylalanine over 9 residues. Just the 27-base CDR3 DNA is kept, in frame starting at base 1. V sheds 9 bases and J sheds 11 bases, leaving 8 bases between their ends. In regard to this clone: The target of this receptor is not known. No quality values exist for individual bases; no much larger clone is one base distant.

The sequencing input was naive CD4+ T cells sorted from blood. The label giving this sample's cell subset or site can be read as: CD45RA+ positively selected. This receptor was identified in a man aged 18 to 30 in good health. The chain links TRBV10-1 with TRBJ2-1; TRBD2 could be the D gene, as 6 bases match. The DNA is as follows: TGCGCCAGGGGAGGTAAGCAGTTCTTC. Its translation is CARGGKQFF.